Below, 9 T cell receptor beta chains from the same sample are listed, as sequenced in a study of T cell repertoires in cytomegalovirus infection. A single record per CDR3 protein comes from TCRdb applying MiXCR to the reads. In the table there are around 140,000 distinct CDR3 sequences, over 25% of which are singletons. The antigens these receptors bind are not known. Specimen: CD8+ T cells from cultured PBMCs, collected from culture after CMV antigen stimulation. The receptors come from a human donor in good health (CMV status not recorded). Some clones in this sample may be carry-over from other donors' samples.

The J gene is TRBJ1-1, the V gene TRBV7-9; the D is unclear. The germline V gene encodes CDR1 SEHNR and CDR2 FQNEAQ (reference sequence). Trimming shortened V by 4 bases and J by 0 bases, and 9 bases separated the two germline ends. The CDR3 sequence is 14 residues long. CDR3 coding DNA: TGTGCCAGCAGCTCTAGGATGGTGAACACTGAAGCTTTCTTT. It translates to CASSSRMVNTEAFF.

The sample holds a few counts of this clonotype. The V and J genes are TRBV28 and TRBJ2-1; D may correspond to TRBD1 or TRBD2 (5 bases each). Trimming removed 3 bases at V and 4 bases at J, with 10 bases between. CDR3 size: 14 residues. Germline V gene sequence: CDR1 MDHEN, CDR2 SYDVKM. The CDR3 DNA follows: TGTGCCAGCAGTTTTGGGACGGAATACAATGAGCAGTTCTTC. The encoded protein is CASSFGTEYNEQFF. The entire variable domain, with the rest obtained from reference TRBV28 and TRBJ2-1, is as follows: DVKVTQSSRYLVKRTGEKVFLECVQDMDHENMFWYRQDPGLGLRLIYFSYDVKMKEKGDIPEGYSVSREKKERFSLILESASTNQTSMYLCASSFGTEYNEQFFGPGTRLTVL.

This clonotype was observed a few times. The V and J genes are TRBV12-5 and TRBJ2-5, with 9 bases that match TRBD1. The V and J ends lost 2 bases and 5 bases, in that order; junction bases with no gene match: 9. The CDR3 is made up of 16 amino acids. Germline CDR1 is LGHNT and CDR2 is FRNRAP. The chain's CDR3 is CASGLPSGTGMETQYF. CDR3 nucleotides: TGTGCTAGTGGTTTGCCCTCCGGGACAGGGATGGAGACCCAGTACTTC.

This CDR3 reads CASSYSVRSNYGYTF. CDR3 nucleotide sequence: TGTGCCAGCAGTTACTCTGTCAGGAGCAACTATGGCTACACCTTC. This chain connects TRBV6-5 to TRBJ1-2; D is unclear. The germline CDR1 and CDR2 sequences are MNHEY and SVGAGI. V was shortened by 0 bases and J by 2 bases, with 10 bases between the two germline ends. The CDR3 is made up of 15 amino acids.

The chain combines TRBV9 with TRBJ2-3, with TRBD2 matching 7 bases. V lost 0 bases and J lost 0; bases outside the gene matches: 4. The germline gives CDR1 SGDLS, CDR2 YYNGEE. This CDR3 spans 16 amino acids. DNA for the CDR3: TGTGCCAGCAGCGTAGGGGGGGGGGTTAGCACAGATACGCAGTATTTT. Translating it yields CASSVGGGVSTDTQYF.

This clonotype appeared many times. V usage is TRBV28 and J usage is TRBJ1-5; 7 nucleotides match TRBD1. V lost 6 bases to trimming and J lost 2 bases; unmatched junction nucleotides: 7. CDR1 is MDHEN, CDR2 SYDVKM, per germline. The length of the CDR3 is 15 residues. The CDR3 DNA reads TGTGCCAGCAGATACCAGGGGGAGGGCAATCAGCCCCAGCATTTT. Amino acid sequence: CASRYQGEGNQPQHF.

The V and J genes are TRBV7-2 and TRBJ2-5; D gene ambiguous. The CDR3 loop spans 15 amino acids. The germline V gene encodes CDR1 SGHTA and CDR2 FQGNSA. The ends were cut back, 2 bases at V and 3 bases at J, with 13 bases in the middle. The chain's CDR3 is CASSLPSSYEETQYF. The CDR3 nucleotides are TGTGCCAGCAGCTTACCCTCTAGTTACGAAGAGACCCAGTACTTC.

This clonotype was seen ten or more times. CDR3 sequence (DNA): TGTGCCAGCAGCTTAGCGCTAAAGGGTGATGAGCAGTTCTTC. It codes for CASSLALKGDEQFF. The chain is built from TRBV7-6 and TRBJ2-1; D remains unclear. Trimming shortened V by 0 bases and J by 8 bases, and 11 bases separated the two germline ends. Germline V CDR1 and CDR2: SGHVS, FNYEAQ. The CDR3 sequence is 14 residues long.

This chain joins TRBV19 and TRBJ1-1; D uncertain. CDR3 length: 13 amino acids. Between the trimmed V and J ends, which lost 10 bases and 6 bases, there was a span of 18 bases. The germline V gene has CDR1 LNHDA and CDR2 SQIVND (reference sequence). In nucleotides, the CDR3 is TGTGCCACCGGTCCGTCGGGCAGCCCTGAAGCTTTCTTT. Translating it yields CATGPSGSPEAFF.